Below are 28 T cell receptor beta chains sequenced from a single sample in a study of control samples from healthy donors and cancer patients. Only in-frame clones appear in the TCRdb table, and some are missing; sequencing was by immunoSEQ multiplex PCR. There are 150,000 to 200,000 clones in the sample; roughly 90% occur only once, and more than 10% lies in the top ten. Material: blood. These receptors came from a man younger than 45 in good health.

The CDR3, as DNA: TGTGCCAGCAGTGAAAGGACAGGGTCAATGAACACTGAAGCTTTCTTT. It encodes CASSERTGSMNTEAFF. The chain carries TRBV6-1 and TRBJ1-1, with 8 bases fitting TRBD1. The CDR3 is 16 residues long. V lost 2 bases, J lost 0 bases, and 5 bases stayed unmatched. Germline CDR1 and CDR2: MNHNS and SASEGT.

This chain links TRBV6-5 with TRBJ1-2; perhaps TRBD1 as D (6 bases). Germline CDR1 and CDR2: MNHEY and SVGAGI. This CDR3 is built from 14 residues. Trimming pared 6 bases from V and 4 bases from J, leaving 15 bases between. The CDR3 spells CASSPSGQIYGYTF. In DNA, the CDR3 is TGTGCCAGCAGCCCCAGTGGACAGATCTATGGCTACACCTTC.

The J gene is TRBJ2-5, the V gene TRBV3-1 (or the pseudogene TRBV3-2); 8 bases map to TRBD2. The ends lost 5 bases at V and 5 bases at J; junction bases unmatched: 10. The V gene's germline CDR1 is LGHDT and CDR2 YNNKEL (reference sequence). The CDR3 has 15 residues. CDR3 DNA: TGTGCCAGCAGCTTCCTCGGGGGGGCGAGGGAGACCCAGTACTTC. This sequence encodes CASSFLGGARETQYF.

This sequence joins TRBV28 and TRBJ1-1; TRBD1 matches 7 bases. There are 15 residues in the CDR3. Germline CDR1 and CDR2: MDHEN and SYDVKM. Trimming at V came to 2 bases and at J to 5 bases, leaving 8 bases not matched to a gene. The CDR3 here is CASSLVRQGGTEAFF. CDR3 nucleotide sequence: TGTGCCAGCAGTTTAGTCAGACAGGGCGGTACTGAAGCTTTCTTT. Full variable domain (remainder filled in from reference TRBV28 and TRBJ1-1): DVKVTQSSRYLVKRTGEKVFLECVQDMDHENMFWYRQDPGLGLRLIYFSYDVKMKEKGDIPEGYSVSREKKERFSLILESASTNQTSMYLCASSLVRQGGTEAFFGQGTRLTVV.

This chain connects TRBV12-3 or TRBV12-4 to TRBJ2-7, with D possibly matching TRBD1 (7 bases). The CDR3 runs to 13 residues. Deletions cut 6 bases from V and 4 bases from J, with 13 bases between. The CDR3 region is CASRVQGTYEQYF. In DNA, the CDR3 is TGTGCCAGCAGAGTACAGGGGACTTACGAGCAGTACTTC.

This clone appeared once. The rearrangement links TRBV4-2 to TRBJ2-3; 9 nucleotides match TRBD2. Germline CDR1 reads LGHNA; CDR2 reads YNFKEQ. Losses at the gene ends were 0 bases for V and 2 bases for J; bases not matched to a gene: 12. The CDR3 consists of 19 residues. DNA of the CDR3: TGTGCCAGCAGCCAAGATTTGCCCGGGGCGGGAGGGTACACAGATACGCAGTATTTT. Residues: CASSQDLPGAGGYTDTQYF.

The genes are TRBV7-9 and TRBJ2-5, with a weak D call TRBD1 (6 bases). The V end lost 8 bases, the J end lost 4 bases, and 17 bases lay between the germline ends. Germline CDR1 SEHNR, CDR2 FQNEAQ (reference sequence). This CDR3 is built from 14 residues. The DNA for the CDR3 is TGTGCCAGCGGGGGCTTTGGAGCAGGAGAGACCCAGTACTTC. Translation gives CASGGFGAGETQYF. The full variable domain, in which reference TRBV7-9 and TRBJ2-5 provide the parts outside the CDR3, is DTGVSQNPRHKITKRGQNVTFRCDPISEHNRLYWYRQTLGQGPEFLTYFQNEAQLEKSRLLSDRFSAERPKGSFSTLEIQRTEQGDSAMYLCASGGFGAGETQYFGPGTRLLVL.

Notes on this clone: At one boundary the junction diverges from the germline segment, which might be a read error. CDR3 amino acids: CSAKTAQAQHF. CDR3 DNA sequence: TGCAGTGCTAAAACCGCTCAGGCCCAGCATTTT. The rearrangement uses TRBV20-1 and TRBJ1-5; D remains ambiguous. The CDR3 has 11 residues. Per the germline V gene, CDR1 is DFQATT and CDR2 is SNEGSKA (reference sequence).

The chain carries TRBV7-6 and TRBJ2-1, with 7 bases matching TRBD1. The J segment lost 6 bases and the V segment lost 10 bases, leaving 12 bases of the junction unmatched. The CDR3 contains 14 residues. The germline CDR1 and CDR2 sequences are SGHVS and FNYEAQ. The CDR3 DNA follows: TGTGCCATAATAGACAGGGAGAAAGGCAATGAGCAGTTCTTC. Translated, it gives CAIIDREKGNEQFF.

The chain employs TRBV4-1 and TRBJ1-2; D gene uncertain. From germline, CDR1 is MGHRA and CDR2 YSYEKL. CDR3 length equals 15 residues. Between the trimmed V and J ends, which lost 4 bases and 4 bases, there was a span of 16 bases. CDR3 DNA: TGCGCCAGCAGCCCACAGACGCAGAGTCTCTATGGCTACACCTTC. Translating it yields CASSPQTQSLYGYTF.

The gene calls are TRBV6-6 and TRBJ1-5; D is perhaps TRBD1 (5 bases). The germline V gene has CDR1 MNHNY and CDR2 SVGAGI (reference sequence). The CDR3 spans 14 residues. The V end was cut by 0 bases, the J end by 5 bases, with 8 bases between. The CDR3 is CASSYSRGDQPQHF. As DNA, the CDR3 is TGTGCCAGCAGTTACTCGAGGGGAGATCAGCCCCAGCATTTT.

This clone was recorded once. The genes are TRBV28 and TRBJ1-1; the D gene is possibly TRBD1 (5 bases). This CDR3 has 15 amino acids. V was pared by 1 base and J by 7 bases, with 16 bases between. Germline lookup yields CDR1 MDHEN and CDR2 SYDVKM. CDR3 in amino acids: CASSLSSGRYSEAFF. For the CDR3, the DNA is TGTGCCAGCAGTTTATCGTCAGGGAGGTATAGTGAAGCTTTCTTT.

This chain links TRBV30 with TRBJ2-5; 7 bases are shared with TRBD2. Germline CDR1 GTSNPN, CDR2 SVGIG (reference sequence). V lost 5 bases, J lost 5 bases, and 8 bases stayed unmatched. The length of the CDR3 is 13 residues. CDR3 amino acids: CAWGSGGSETQYF. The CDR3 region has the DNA TGTGCCTGGGGGAGTGGCGGGAGCGAGACCCAGTACTTC.

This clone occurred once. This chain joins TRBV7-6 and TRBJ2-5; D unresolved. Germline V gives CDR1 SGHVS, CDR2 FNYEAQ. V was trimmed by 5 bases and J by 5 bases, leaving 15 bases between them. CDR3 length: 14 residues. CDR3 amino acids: CASSRVVGYETQYF. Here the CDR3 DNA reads TGTGCCAGCAGCCGTGTTGTTGGTTATGAGACCCAGTACTTC. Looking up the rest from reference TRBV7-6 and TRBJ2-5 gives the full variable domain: GAGVSQSPRYKVTKRGQDVALRCDPISGHVSLYWYRQALGQGPEFLTYFNYEAQQDKSGLPNDRFSAERPEGSISTLTIQRTEQRDSAMYRCASSRVVGYETQYFGPGTRLLVL.

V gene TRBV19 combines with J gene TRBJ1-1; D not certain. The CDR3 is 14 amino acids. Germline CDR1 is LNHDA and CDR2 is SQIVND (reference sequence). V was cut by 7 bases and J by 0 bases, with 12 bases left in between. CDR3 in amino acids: CASNGSIMNTEAFF. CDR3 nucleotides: TGTGCCAGTAACGGATCGATTATGAACACTGAAGCTTTCTTT.

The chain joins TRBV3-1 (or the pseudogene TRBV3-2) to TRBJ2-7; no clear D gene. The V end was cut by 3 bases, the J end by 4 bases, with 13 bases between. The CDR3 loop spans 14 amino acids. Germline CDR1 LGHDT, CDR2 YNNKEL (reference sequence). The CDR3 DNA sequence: TGTGCCAGCAGCCAGGCCGCAACGGCATACGAGCAGTACTTC. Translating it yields CASSQAATAYEQYF.

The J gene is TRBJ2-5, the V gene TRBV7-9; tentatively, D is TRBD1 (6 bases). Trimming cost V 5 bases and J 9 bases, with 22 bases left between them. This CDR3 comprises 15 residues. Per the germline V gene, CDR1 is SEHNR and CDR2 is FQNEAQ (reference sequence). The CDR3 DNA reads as TGTGCCAGCAGCCCTAGCAGGGACAAGCAGACGGCCCAGTACTTC. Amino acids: CASSPSRDKQTAQYF.

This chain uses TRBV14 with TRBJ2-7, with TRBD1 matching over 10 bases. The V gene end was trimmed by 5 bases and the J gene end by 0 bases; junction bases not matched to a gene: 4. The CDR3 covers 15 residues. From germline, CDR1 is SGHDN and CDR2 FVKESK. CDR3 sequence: CASSRTGGNSYEQYF. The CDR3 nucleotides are TGTGCCAGCAGCAGGACAGGGGGGAACTCCTACGAGCAGTACTTC.

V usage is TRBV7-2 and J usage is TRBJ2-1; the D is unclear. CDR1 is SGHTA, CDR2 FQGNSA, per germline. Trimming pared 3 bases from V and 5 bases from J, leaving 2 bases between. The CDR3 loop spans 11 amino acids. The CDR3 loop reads CASSFHNEQFF. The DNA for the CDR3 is TGTGCCAGCAGCTTCCACAATGAGCAGTTCTTC.

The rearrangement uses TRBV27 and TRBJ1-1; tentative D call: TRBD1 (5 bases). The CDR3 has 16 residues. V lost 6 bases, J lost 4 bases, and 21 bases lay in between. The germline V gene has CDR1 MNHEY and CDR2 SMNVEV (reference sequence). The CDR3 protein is CASRKGRDGVSTEAFF. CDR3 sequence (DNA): TGTGCCAGCAGAAAAGGTCGGGACGGAGTGAGCACTGAAGCTTTCTTT.

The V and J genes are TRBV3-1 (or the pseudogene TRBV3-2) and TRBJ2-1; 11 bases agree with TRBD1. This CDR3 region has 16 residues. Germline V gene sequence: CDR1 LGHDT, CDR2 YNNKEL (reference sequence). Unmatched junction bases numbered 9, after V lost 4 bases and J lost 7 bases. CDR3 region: CASSPQPGQGDNEQFF. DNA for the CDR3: TGTGCCAGCAGCCCACAACCGGGACAGGGGGATAATGAGCAGTTCTTC.

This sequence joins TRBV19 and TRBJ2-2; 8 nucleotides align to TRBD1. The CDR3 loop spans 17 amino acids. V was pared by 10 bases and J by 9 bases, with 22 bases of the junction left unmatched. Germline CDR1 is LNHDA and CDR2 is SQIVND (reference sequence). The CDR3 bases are TGTGCCACCGAACCCACAGGGGGGTACACCCTACGCAGGGAGCTGTTTTTT. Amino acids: CATEPTGGYTLRRELFF.

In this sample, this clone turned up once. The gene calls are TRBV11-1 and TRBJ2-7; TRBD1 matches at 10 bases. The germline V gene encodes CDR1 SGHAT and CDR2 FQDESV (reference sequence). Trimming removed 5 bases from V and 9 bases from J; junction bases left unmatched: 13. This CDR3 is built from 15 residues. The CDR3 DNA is TGTGCCAGCAGCCCCGGGGGACAGGGGAAAAGGTGGCAGTACTTC. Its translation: CASSPGGQGKRWQYF.

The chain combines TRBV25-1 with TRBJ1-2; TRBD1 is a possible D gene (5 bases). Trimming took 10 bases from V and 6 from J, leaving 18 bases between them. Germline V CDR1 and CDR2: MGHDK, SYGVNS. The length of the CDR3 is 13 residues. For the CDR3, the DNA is TGTGCCACCTCTTTGGGAGGGGAAGATGGCTACACCTTC. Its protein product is CATSLGGEDGYTF.

Here the CDR3 DNA reads TGTGCCAGCATTAAGCGCAGAAACAATGAGCAGTTCTTC. The encoded protein is CASIKRRNNEQFF. The gene calls are TRBV28 and TRBJ2-1, with D unresolved. CDR3 length: 13 amino acids. Germline lookup yields CDR1 MDHEN and CDR2 SYDVKM. V was trimmed by 7 bases and J by 5 bases, leaving 12 bases between them.

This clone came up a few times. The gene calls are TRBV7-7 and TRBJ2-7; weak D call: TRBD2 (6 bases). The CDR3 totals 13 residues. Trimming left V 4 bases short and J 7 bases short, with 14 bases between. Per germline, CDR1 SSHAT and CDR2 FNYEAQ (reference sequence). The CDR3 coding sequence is TGTGCCAGCAGCTCGAGCTGGGGAGGAGAGCAGTACTTC. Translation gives CASSSSWGGEQYF.

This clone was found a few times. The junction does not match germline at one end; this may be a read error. CDR3 coding DNA: TGTGCCAGCACCTTAGGGGCCGCCGGGGAGACCCAGTACTTC. Amino acids: CASTLGAAGETQYF. V usage is TRBV7-8 and J usage is TRBJ2-5; D is perhaps TRBD1 (5 bases). The CDR3 loop spans 14 amino acids. Germline-derived CDR1 and CDR2 are SGHVS and FQNEAQ.

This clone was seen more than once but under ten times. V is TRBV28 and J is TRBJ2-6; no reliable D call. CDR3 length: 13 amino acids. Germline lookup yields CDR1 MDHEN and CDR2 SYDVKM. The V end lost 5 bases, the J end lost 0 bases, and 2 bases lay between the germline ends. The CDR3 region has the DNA TGTGCCAGCAGTCCCTCTGGGGCCAACGTCCTGACTTTC. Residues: CASSPSGANVLTF.